Shown below are 3 T cell receptor beta chains from a single sample sequenced in a study of cytomegalovirus exposure and HLA in healthy donors. 13 Jbeta primers and 60 Vbeta primers were used for the PCR. The protocol was immunoSEQ multiplex PCR, while the TCRdb copy is restricted to in-frame clones and leaves out a portion. The sample contains about 180,000 clones, around 81% of which appear only once. Material: PBMCs. Receptors were obtained from a man aged 35 to 55 in good health and CMV-seronegative.

The chain's CDR3 is CASTTRDRAFSGANVLTF. CDR3 coding DNA: TGTGCCAGCACTACCCGGGACAGAGCCTTCTCTGGGGCCAACGTCCTGACTTTC. The chain has TRBV27 and TRBJ2-6, with TRBD1 matching over 7 bases. Trimming removed 7 bases from V and 0 bases from J; junction bases left unmatched: 12. Germline V lookup: CDR1 MNHEY, CDR2 SMNVEV (reference sequence). This CDR3 is 18 amino acids long.

V is TRBV6-1 and J is TRBJ2-4; D is possibly TRBD2 (6 bases). The germline gives CDR1 MNHNS, CDR2 SASEGT. There are 17 residues in the CDR3. Trimming removed 2 bases from V and 0 bases from J, with 14 bases in between. The CDR3 sequence is CASSERLGGKAKNIQYF. The CDR3 nucleotides read TGTGCCAGCAGTGAAAGACTGGGCGGGAAAGCCAAAAACATTCAGTACTTC.

The CDR3 loop reads CAIGGRYEQYF. The CDR3 nucleotides are TGTGCCATAGGTGGCAGGTACGAGCAGTACTTC. The chain recombines TRBV7-8 with TRBJ2-7; D is ambiguous. Trimming cost V 10 bases and J 4 bases, with 11 bases left between them. CDR1 and CDR2 from the germline V gene are SGHVS and FQNEAQ. The CDR3 sequence is 11 residues long.